One and the same sample provided the 10 T cell receptor beta chains below, sequenced in a study of OX40 agonist ivuxolimab in advanced cancers. TCRdb keeps only in-frame clones here, not all; method: immunoSEQ multiplex PCR. The sample lists 55,000 to 70,000 clones; around four fifths were seen once. Here the sequenced sample was CD4+ or CD8+ T cells sorted from blood, taken in a trial of the OX40 agonist ivuxolimab. The receptor source for this set is an adult with an advanced solid tumor such as melanoma, head and neck, liver or kidney cancer.

The chain links TRBV2 to TRBJ2-3; 11 bases map to TRBD1. This CDR3 is built from 15 residues. CDR1 is SNHLY and CDR2 is FYNNEI in the germline V gene. V lost 5 bases, J lost 6 bases, and 7 bases stayed unmatched. The CDR3 loop is CASSPGTGGGDTQYF. In nucleotides, the CDR3 is TGTGCCAGCAGTCCCGGGACAGGGGGTGGGGATACGCAGTATTTT.

The chain uses TRBV5-1 and TRBJ2-7; 7 nucleotides align to TRBD2. The CDR3 consists of 12 residues. In germline, CDR1 is SGHRS, CDR2 YFSETQ. J gave up 6 bases and V 6 bases, and 6 bases lay outside the gene matches. CDR3 nucleotide sequence: TGCGCCAGCAAGCTAACGGGAGGCGAGCAGTACTTC. Its protein product is CASKLTGGEQYF.

This rearrangement joins TRBV7-8 to TRBJ1-5; 7 bases match TRBD1. The germline V gene encodes CDR1 SGHVS and CDR2 FQNEAQ. Trimming took 4 bases from V and 0 from J; bases not matched to a gene: 6. The CDR3 loop spans 16 amino acids. The CDR3 here is CASSSRQGGSNQPQHF. The CDR3 region has the DNA TGTGCCAGCAGCTCCCGACAGGGAGGTAGCAATCAGCCCCAGCATTTT.

J is TRBJ2-2 and V is TRBV4-3; D remains ambiguous. The V end was cut by 4 bases, the J end by 1 base, with 16 bases between. Per germline, CDR1 LGHNA and CDR2 YSLEER. The CDR3 is 17 residues long. The CDR3 protein is CASSPKLGQWNTGELFF. CDR3 DNA: TGCGCCAGCAGCCCCAAACTTGGGCAGTGGAACACCGGGGAGCTGTTTTTT.

Here the CDR3 reads CASSAPWGRHYEQYF. CDR3 nucleotide sequence: TGTGCCAGCAGCGCCCCCTGGGGCAGACACTACGAGCAGTACTTC. This chain joins TRBV7-8 and TRBJ2-7; D is possibly TRBD1 (5 bases). The CDR3 is made up of 15 amino acids. Germline assignment: CDR1 SGHVS and CDR2 FQNEAQ. V dropped 5 bases and J dropped 3 bases, with 17 bases sitting between them. The full variable domain, rest sourced from reference TRBV7-8 and TRBJ2-7, is GAGVSQSPRYKVAKRGQDVALRCDPISGHVSLFWYQQALGQGPEFLTYFQNEAQLDKSGLPSDRFFAERPEGSVSTLKIQRTQQEDSAVYLCASSAPWGRHYEQYFGPGTRLTVT.

The chain links TRBV30 to TRBJ1-5; D is undetermined. The germline gives CDR1 GTSNPN, CDR2 SVGIG (reference sequence). V shed 3 bases and J shed 5 bases, with 17 bases lying between them. The CDR3 covers 15 residues. In nucleotides, the CDR3 is TGTGCCTGGAGCGCCTGGGGTAGATTCGATCAGCCCCAGCATTTT. It translates to CAWSAWGRFDQPQHF.

The CDR3 DNA sequence: TGCGCCAGCAGCCCGGAACCACCAATCTACGAGCAGTACTTC. It translates to CASSPEPPIYEQYF. The chain employs TRBV5-1 and TRBJ2-7, with no clear D. CDR3 length: 14 amino acids. Trimming left V 4 bases short and J 3 bases short, with 14 bases between. CDR1 SGHRS and CDR2 YFSETQ come from the germline V gene.

The V and J genes are TRBV7-6 and TRBJ2-5, with 7 bases identical to TRBD1. Trimming at V came to 2 bases and at J to 2 bases, leaving 5 bases not matched to a gene. The CDR3 spans 15 residues. In germline, CDR1 is SGHVS, CDR2 FNYEAQ. This chain's CDR3 is CASSLRDRVQETQYF. Here the CDR3 DNA reads TGTGCCAGCAGCTTACGGGACAGAGTTCAAGAGACCCAGTACTTC.

This clone showed up just a few times. The rearrangement uses TRBV5-4 and TRBJ2-1, with 11 nucleotides matching TRBD2. The J segment lost 0 bases and the V segment lost 5 bases, leaving 7 bases of the junction unmatched. Germline V gene lookup returns CDR1 SGHNT and CDR2 YYREEE (reference sequence). This CDR3 region has 17 residues. The CDR3 DNA sequence: TGTGCCAGCAGGTCCCTAGCGGGAGGAACCTCCTACAATGAGCAGTTCTTC. This encodes CASRSLAGGTSYNEQFF.

V gene TRBV18 combines with J gene TRBJ2-7, with TRBD2 identical over 14 bases. This CDR3 region has 14 residues. Per germline, CDR1 KGHSH and CDR2 LQKENI. V trimming: 3 bases; J trimming: 5 bases; junction bases outside the gene matches: 0. The CDR3 loop reads CASSPGLAGDEQYF. CDR3 nucleotide sequence: TGTGCCAGCTCACCGGGACTAGCGGGGGACGAGCAGTACTTC.